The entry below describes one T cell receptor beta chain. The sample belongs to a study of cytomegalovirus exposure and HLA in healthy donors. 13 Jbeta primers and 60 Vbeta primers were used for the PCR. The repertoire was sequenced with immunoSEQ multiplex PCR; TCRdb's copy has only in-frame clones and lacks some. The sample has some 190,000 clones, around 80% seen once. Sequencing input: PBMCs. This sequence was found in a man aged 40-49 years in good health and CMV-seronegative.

CDR3 nucleotides: TGTGCCAGCTCACCACCTTTCGGGGATTCACCCCTCCACTTT. Translation: CASSPPFGDSPLHF. The chain is built from TRBV18 and TRBJ1-6, with unresolved D. V was trimmed by 0 bases and J by 8 bases, leaving 8 bases between them. This CDR3 comprises 14 residues. Germline V CDR1 and CDR2: KGHSH, LQKENI. The full variable domain, with the rest looked up from reference TRBV18 and TRBJ1-6, is NAGVMQNPRHLVRRRGQEARLRCSPMKGHSHVYWYRQLPEEGLKFMVYLQKENIIDESGMPKERFSAEFPKEGPSILRIQQVVRGDSAAYFCASSPPFGDSPLHFGNGTRLTVT.